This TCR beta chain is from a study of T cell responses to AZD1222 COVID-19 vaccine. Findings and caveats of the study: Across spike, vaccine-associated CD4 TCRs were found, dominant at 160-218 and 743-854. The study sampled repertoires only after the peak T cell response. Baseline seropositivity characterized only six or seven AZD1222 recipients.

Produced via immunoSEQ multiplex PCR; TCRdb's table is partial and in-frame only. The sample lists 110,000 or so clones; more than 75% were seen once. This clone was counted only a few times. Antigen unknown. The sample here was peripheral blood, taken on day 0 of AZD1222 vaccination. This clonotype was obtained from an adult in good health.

CDR3 residues: CASSLGPFYGYTF. DNA of the CDR3: TGTGCCAGCAGTTTGGGACCTTTCTATGGCTACACCTTC. The V and J genes are TRBV12-3 or TRBV12-4 and TRBJ1-2; tentatively, D is TRBD1 (5 bases). This CDR3 is built from 13 residues. V was trimmed by 3 bases and J by 4 bases, leaving 9 bases between them.